This is a list of T cell receptor beta chains from one sample in a study of blood T cell repertoires in COVID-19. Clones were read by immunoSEQ multiplex PCR, and TCRdb kept only the in-frame ones, dropping some. The repertoire holds almost 55,000 clones, with 75% to 95% as singletons. The specimen sequenced was peripheral blood. The source of these receptors is a woman aged 40 to 50 with active COVID-19. Both conserved end residues are part of each CDR3. Clone size is given for some rows only: seen once, a few or many times, or a class if the clone is expanded.

size	V	J	CDR3
-	TRBV5-8	TRBJ2-6	CASTRAPETGYSGANVLTF
-	TRBV7-2	TRBJ2-7	CASSRSGTGDHEQYF
-	TRBV10-2	TRBJ1-5	CASTRQGGNQPQHF
-	TRBV7-2	TRBJ2-1	CASSYEGRYYNEQFF
-	TRBV11-3	TRBJ2-2	CASSSPQFSNTGELFF
-	TRBV13	TRBJ1-2	CASSATGVDGYTF
-	TRBV4-3	TRBJ1-2	CASSPSTGRNGYTF
-	TRBV2	TRBJ1-1	CASHRGLKNTEAFF
-	TRBV10-3	TRBJ1-1	CAIRRTGVNTEAFF
-	TRBV11-3	TRBJ2-7	CASGRGDYEQYF
once	TRBV7-3	TRBJ1-1	CASSLLRNTEAFF
-	TRBV6-5	TRBJ2-2	CASADTNTGELFF
-	TRBV11-2	TRBJ1-2	CASSPVSRTGSDGYTF
few	TRBV7-9	TRBJ2-7	CASSPADRVNEQYF
-	TRBV6-6	TRBJ2-1	CASSRTGTGVSSYNEQFF
-	TRBV21-1	TRBJ1-1	CASSKGQGRAFF
-	TRBV28	TRBJ1-6	CASSLSGQGKNSPLHF
-	TRBV19	TRBJ2-3	CASNSGPGGGTDTQYF
-	TRBV9	TRBJ2-6	CASRQGGLAGSGANVLTF
-	TRBV6-1	TRBJ2-3	CASSERRGGTDTQYF
-	TRBV29-1	TRBJ2-1	CSVDSGPPPHEQFF
-	TRBV30	TRBJ1-1	CAWDPRGNTEAFF
-	TRBV11-2	TRBJ2-3	CASSYRQGVTTDTQYF
-	TRBV5-1	TRBJ2-1	CASSLAGQGYNEQFF
-	TRBV9	TRBJ2-2	CASSADRGHGELFF
-	TRBV11-3	TRBJ1-3	CASSYGRPWGNTIYF
-	TRBV6-1	TRBJ1-2	CASSEPGRNYGYTF
once	TRBV19	TRBJ2-5	CASSTTSRETQYF
-	TRBV3-1/TRBV3-2	TRBJ2-2	CASRQASLGNTGELFF
-	TRBV4-2	TRBJ2-7	CASSQDPAGGKYEQYF
-	TRBV19	TRBJ1-4	CASTAQGTNEKLFF
-	TRBV19	TRBJ1-1	CASSFSQGRTEAFF
-	TRBV29-1	TRBJ1-4	CSVVGAGEKLFF
-	TRBV25-1	TRBJ1-1	CASSVSGGREAFF
-	TRBV5-1	TRBJ2-3	CASSLDGSSTDTQYF
once	TRBV3-1/TRBV3-2	TRBJ1-2	CASSHGQTYGYTF
-	TRBV12-3/TRBV12-4	TRBJ1-2	CASSFLPTGDYTF
-	TRBV11-3	TRBJ2-3	CASGPRTDTQYF
-	TRBV6-6	TRBJ2-1	CASSYRISGGDDEQFF
-	TRBV6-6	TRBJ2-7	CASSYNNRQGYEQYF
-	TRBV12-5	TRBJ1-2	CASGLSEGGSGGYTF
-	TRBV30	TRBJ2-2	CAWSDYYTGELFF
once	TRBV19	TRBJ1-2	CASSINREYGYTF
-	TRBV19	TRBJ2-3	CASADGTTSTDTQYF
-	TRBV5-1	TRBJ2-7	CASSFDREYEQYF
-	TRBV24-1	TRBJ1-1	CATSDLTGNTEAFF
-	TRBV6-5	TRBJ2-4	CASSRAVGEESWYF
-	TRBV5-5	TRBJ1-2	CASSLEPTGANYGYTF
few	TRBV19	TRBJ1-2	CASSMIPQGRDGHYGYTF
-	TRBV19	TRBJ2-1	CASSIQTGYEDEQFF
-	TRBV5-1	TRBJ1-4	CASSSDRRNEKLFF
-	TRBV7-9	TRBJ1-4	CASSPTGGGEKLFF
-	TRBV5-1	TRBJ1-3	CASSVTGGLDTIYF
-	TRBV10-3	TRBJ2-5	CAIRQEAQETQYF
-	TRBV6-5	TRBJ1-2	CASIQTGGYYGYTF